This T cell receptor beta chain was found in a study of cytotoxic CD8 clonotypes in ibrutinib-treated CLL. Points from the study as a whole: Against age-matched healthy donors, baseline clonality ran higher and tracked circulating CD8+ T-cell counts. Upon ibrutinib response clonality rose, and upon progression it fell back toward baseline.

The CDR3 is made up of 20 amino acids. With V trimmed by 6 bases and J by 0 bases, 13 bases remained unmatched. Of note for this clone: No antigen is known for it.

TCRdb keeps only in-frame clones here, not all; method: immunoSEQ multiplex PCR. The table lists some 29,000 clones, roughly 76% of them singletons. The sequences come from PBMCs, collected after 36 months of ibrutinib treatment. This receptor was identified in a human donor with chronic lymphocytic leukemia. The chain links TRBV23-1 to TRBJ2-6; 11 nucleotides line up with TRBD1. TRBV23-1 is treated as an ORF (open reading frame) with a function not yet certain. CDR3 protein: CASSPRPGQGGFSGANVLTF. The CDR3 nucleotides read TGCGCCAGCAGCCCCCGGCCGGGACAGGGGGGATTCTCTGGGGCCAACGTCCTGACTTTC.